The text below deals with one T cell receptor (beta chain). Its specificity is not known. Germline V CDR1 and CDR2: SGHTA, FQGNSA. V dropped 2 bases and J dropped 8; count of bases not matched to a gene: 2. This CDR3 spans 13 amino acids. The data were produced by immunoSEQ multiplex PCR, yet TCRdb's version contains in-frame clones alone and is incomplete. The sample gives tens of thousands of clones, about 85% of which show up once; 6.5% to 8% is in the top ten. The sample originates from a study of OX40 agonist ivuxolimab in advanced cancers. At the level of the study: The eligibility criteria allowed prior anti-PD-1, anti-PD-L1 or anti-CTLA-4 therapy, and approximately 38% had some. Study-level points and caveats: Among the nonresponders, some also had low normalized T-cell clonal expansion.

The genes are TRBV7-2 and TRBJ2-1, with 8 bases that match TRBD2. The receptor was isolated from an adult with an advanced solid tumor such as melanoma, head and neck, liver or kidney cancer. The specimen comprised CD4+ or CD8+ T cells sorted from blood, sampled in a trial of the OX40 agonist ivuxolimab. Here the CDR3 reads CASSLISGDEQFF. Written as DNA, the CDR3 is TGTGCCAGCAGCTTAATTAGCGGGGATGAGCAGTTCTTC.